This TCR beta chain was found in a study of PD-1 blockade in mismatch repair-deficient tumors. There are 13 residues in the CDR3. Germline V gene sequence: CDR1 MNHNS, CDR2 SASEGT. V was shortened by 3 bases and J by 4 bases, with 10 bases between the two germline ends. Clones were sequenced by immunoSEQ multiplex PCR, and TCRdb holds only the in-frame ones, with some missing. This sample has 60,000 to 75,000 clones, with around 88% found just once. A remark on this clone: Its antigen is unknown.

General study findings and limits: After pembrolizumab, tumor-resident clones rose rapidly, then generally contracted before radiologic responses.

A few pembrolizumab responders had their TCRs sequenced. This TCR was sampled from an adult with mismatch repair-deficient cancer. This material consisted of peripheral blood, taken 52 weeks after starting pembrolizumab. The rearrangement joins TRBV6-1 to TRBJ2-7; D is uncertain. DNA for the CDR3: TGTGCCAGCAGTGAGGGGAATCTTTACGAGCAGTACTTC. This sequence encodes CASSEGNLYEQYF.